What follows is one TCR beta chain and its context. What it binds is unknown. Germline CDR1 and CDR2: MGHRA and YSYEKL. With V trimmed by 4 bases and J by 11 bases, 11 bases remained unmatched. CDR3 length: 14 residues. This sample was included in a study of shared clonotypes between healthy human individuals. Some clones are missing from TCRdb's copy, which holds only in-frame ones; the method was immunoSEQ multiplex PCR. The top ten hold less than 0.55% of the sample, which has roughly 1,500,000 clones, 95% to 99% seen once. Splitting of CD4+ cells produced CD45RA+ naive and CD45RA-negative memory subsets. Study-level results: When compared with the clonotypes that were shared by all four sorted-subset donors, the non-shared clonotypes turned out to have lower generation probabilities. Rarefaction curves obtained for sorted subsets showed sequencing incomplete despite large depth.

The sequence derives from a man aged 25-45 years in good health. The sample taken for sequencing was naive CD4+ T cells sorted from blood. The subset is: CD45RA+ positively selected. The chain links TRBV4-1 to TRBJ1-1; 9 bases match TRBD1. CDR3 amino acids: CASSRLGTGMVAFF. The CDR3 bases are TGCGCCAGCAGCCGGCTTGGGACAGGGATGGTTGCTTTCTTT.